Listed here are 5 T cell receptor beta chains from one sample, sequenced in a study of OX40 agonist ivuxolimab in advanced cancers. Using immunoSEQ multiplex PCR, the repertoire was profiled, and TCRdb retains in-frame clones only, with some absent. The data show tens of thousands of clones, roughly 85% seen once. Source: CD4+ or CD8+ T cells sorted from blood, taken in a trial of the OX40 agonist ivuxolimab. The receptor source for this set is an adult with an advanced solid tumor such as melanoma, head and neck, liver or kidney cancer.

Here the CDR3 DNA reads TGTGCCAGCAGTGAAATAGGACTAGACAATGAGCAGTTCTTC. Protein sequence: CASSEIGLDNEQFF. The V and J genes are TRBV2 and TRBJ2-1; TRBD2 matches 7 bases. Unmatched junction bases numbered 3, after V lost 2 bases and J lost 5 bases. This CDR3 region has 14 residues. Germline assignment: CDR1 SNHLY and CDR2 FYNNEI. The variable domain in full, completed from reference TRBV2 and TRBJ2-1, reads EPEVTQTPSHQVTQMGQEVILRCVPISNHLYFYWYRQILGQKVEFLVSFYNNEISEKSEIFDDQFSVERPDGSNFTLKIRSTKLEDSAMYFCASSEIGLDNEQFFGPGTRLTVL.

On this clone: Other nucleotide sequences in the sample specify the same CDR3. The J gene is TRBJ1-2, the V gene TRBV13; D possibly corresponds to TRBD1 (6 bases). Looked up from germline, CDR1 is PRHDT and CDR2 is FYEKMQ (reference sequence). The V end was cut by 4 bases, the J end by 6 bases, with 21 bases between. The CDR3 consists of 16 residues. CDR3 loop: CASSSALGRGGDGYTF. The DNA for the CDR3 is TGTGCCAGCAGCTCGGCTCTAGGCAGGGGAGGGGATGGCTACACCTTC.

This chain joins TRBV18 and TRBJ2-5, with D possibly being TRBD1 or TRBD2 (5 bases each). This CDR3 contains 15 residues. CDR1 KGHSH and CDR2 LQKENI come from the germline V gene. V lost 0 bases and J 1 base, leaving 9 bases between the germline ends. CDR3 region: CASSPPGRVQETQYF. The CDR3 nucleotides read TGTGCCAGCTCACCACCGGGACGGGTCCAAGAGACCCAGTACTTC.

The chain has TRBV29-1 and TRBJ2-1; the D call may be TRBD1 or TRBD2 (6 bases each). This CDR3 contains 13 residues. Germline V gives CDR1 SQVTM, CDR2 ANQGSEA. V lost 4 bases, J lost 9 bases, and 16 bases lay in between. The CDR3 spells CSVVGGPRSEQFF. The DNA of the CDR3 is TGCAGCGTTGTTGGGGGGCCCCGTAGTGAGCAGTTCTTC.

The V and J genes are TRBV5-1 and TRBJ2-1; perhaps TRBD2 as D (5 bases). V shed 0 bases and J shed 10 bases, with 8 bases lying between them. Germline V lookup: CDR1 SGHRS, CDR2 YFSETQ. The length of the CDR3 is 12 residues. Here the CDR3 reads CASSLASSEQFF. The DNA of the CDR3 is TGCGCCAGCAGCTTGGCCTCTAGCGAGCAGTTCTTC.